Presented here are 9 T cell receptor beta chains from one specimen sequenced in a study of shared clonotypes between healthy human individuals. The protocol was immunoSEQ multiplex PCR, while the TCRdb copy is restricted to in-frame clones and leaves out a portion. The data contain some 1,100,000 clones, around 78% of them singletons. Sequencing used memory CD4+ T cells from PBMCs. Indicated subset: CD45RA-negative fraction. The receptor source for this set is a man younger than 35 in good health. Some clones in this sample may be carry-over from other donors' samples.

The chain combines TRBV10-3 with TRBJ1-4; D might be TRBD1 (6 bases). Germline V gene sequence: CDR1 ENHRY, CDR2 SYGVKD. V was trimmed by 3 bases and J by 8 bases, leaving 16 bases between them. CDR3 length: 15 amino acids. The CDR3 region is CAISDSGSRGEKLFF. CDR3 bases: TGTGCCATCAGTGACTCGGGGTCCAGGGGAGAAAAACTGTTTTTT.

Remarks on this clone: Being one base from a much bigger clone, this may be a read error. The chain has TRBV6-6 and TRBJ2-5, with D unresolved. CDR1 is MNHNY, CDR2 SVGAGI, per germline (reference sequence). This CDR3 contains 11 residues. V lost 6 bases, J lost 1 base, and 3 bases lay in between. The CDR3 here is CASSRQETQYF. CDR3 sequence (DNA): TGTGCCAGCAGCCGCCAAGAGACCCAGTACTTC.

Regarding this clone: This sample also contains other DNA sequences that code for the same CDR3. The CDR3: CASSLNQGYGYTF. CDR3 DNA sequence: TGTGCCAGCAGTTTGAACCAGGGGTATGGCTACACCTTC. V and J are TRBV28 and TRBJ1-2, with D perhaps matching TRBD1 (6 bases). The germline gives CDR1 MDHEN, CDR2 SYDVKM. The V end was cut by 3 bases, the J end by 5 bases, with 10 bases between. This CDR3 has 13 residues.

This clone was recorded at least ten times. The chain joins TRBV4-2 to TRBJ2-1, with 8 bases identical to TRBD2. Germline CDR1 reads LGHNA; CDR2 reads YNFKEQ. Trimming at V came to 4 bases and at J to 2 bases, leaving 10 bases not matched to a gene. The CDR3 contains 17 residues. The CDR3 loop is CASSPRASGSTYNEQFF. The CDR3 DNA follows: TGTGCCAGCAGCCCTCGGGCTAGCGGGTCTACCTACAATGAGCAGTTCTTC.

The rearrangement uses TRBV18 and TRBJ1-4; possible D gene TRBD1, 5 bases. The CDR3 is made up of 15 amino acids. CDR1 is KGHSH and CDR2 is LQKENI in the germline V gene. V gave up 3 bases and J gave up 6 bases, with 14 bases separating them. The CDR3 DNA reads as TGTGCCAGCTCACCGGAACAGGTGGGGGATGAAAAACTGTTTTTT. It specifies CASSPEQVGDEKLFF.

V and J are TRBV9 and TRBJ2-1, with TRBD2 identical over 12 bases. From germline, CDR1 is SGDLS and CDR2 YYNGEE. This CDR3 spans 15 amino acids. The V segment lost 3 bases and the J segment 4 bases; nucleotides outside the gene matches: 2. The CDR3 spells CASSEGLAGYNEQFF. The CDR3, as DNA: TGTGCCAGCAGCGAAGGACTAGCGGGATACAATGAGCAGTTCTTC.

This clone appeared a single time. The chain combines TRBV10-3 with TRBJ1-1; TRBD1 is a possible D gene (5 bases). This CDR3 comprises 13 residues. V gave up 8 bases and J gave up 5 bases, with 15 bases separating them. CDR1 and CDR2 from the germline V gene are ENHRY and SYGVKD. The CDR3 reads CAIGPVGGTEAFF. The CDR3, as DNA: TGTGCCATCGGCCCCGTGGGGGGGACTGAAGCTTTCTTT.

J is TRBJ2-1 and V is TRBV7-3; D is uncertain. The V end was cut by 1 base, the J end by 4 bases, with 2 bases between. The germline CDR1 and CDR2 sequences are SGHTA and FQGTGA. CDR3 length: 12 residues. The CDR3 sequence is CASSLRYNEQFF. CDR3 nucleotide sequence: TGTGCCAGCAGCTTAAGATACAATGAGCAGTTCTTC.

This clone was observed a handful of times. This chain uses TRBV5-4 with TRBJ2-1, with D unclear. Germline V gene lookup returns CDR1 SGHNT and CDR2 YYREEE (reference sequence). The CDR3 consists of 15 residues. V was clipped by 2 bases and J by 4 bases, with 13 bases between them. DNA of the CDR3: TGTGCCAGCAGCTTTCCCAACCAAGTTTACAATGAGCAGTTCTTC. This encodes CASSFPNQVYNEQFF. Full variable domain (rest looked up from reference TRBV5-4 and TRBJ2-1): ETGVTQSPTHLIKTRGQQVTLRCSSQSGHNTVSWYQQALGQGPQFIFQYYREEENGRGNFPPRFSGLQFPNYSSELNVNALELDDSALYLCASSFPNQVYNEQFFGPGTRLTVL.